The 11 T cell receptor beta chains in this list originate from one sample, sequenced in a study of quantifying T cell responses using KT2 cells. Background on the study: TCR alpha and beta constant-region primers primed reverse transcription of RNA.

A single-stranded UMI oligo with SP2 sequence was ligated to cDNA 3' ends. First-round PCR used about 4 cycles and beta primers RC1.1 and RC1.2 covering TRBC1 and TRBC2. TCRdb reprocessed the UMI-ligation and nested PCR reads via MiXCR and lists one record per CDR3 protein. The table records roughly 38,000 distinct CDR3 sequences, over 15% of them present only once. Sequenced sample: PBMCs spiked with cells of the T cell clone KT2. The source is a human donor.

This rearrangement joins TRBV11-2 to TRBJ1-1; tentative D call: TRBD1 (5 bases). This CDR3 has 17 amino acids. V was shortened by 0 bases and J by 0 bases, with 14 bases between the two germline ends. CDR1 and CDR2 (germline): SGHAT, FQNNGV. The CDR3 loop is CASSLDGGRVMNTEAFF. The CDR3 DNA reads as TGTGCCAGCAGCTTAGATGGGGGTAGAGTCATGAACACTGAAGCTTTCTTT.

In this sample, this clonotype turned up a few times. The V call is TRBV11-3, the J call TRBJ2-1; 10 bases align to TRBD2. Trimming removed 0 bases from V and 7 bases from J; junction bases left unmatched: 12. Germline CDR1 and CDR2: SGHNT and YENEEA. CDR3 length equals 18 residues. The CDR3: CASSLDPVGVSGRNEQFF. In DNA, the CDR3 is TGTGCCAGCAGCTTAGATCCCGTGGGGGTTAGCGGGAGGAATGAGCAGTTCTTC.

This clonotype was detected only a few times. This chain connects TRBV12-3 or TRBV12-4 to TRBJ2-2; 8 bases are shared with TRBD1. The ends lost 5 bases at V and 4 bases at J; junction bases unmatched: 6. The CDR3 has 15 amino acids. The DNA for the CDR3 is TGTGCCAGCAGTAGACAGGGGCCAAGCACCGGGGAGCTGTTTTTT. Its translation is CASSRQGPSTGELFF.

The J gene is TRBJ1-2, the V gene TRBV6-5; 9 bases are a match to TRBD1. Germline CDR1 is MNHEY and CDR2 is SVGAGI. The CDR3 sequence is 14 residues long. The junction had 3 bases not matched to a gene; V was cut back by 0 bases and J by 7 bases. CDR3 protein: CASSYSTGQGGYTF. As DNA, the CDR3 is TGTGCCAGCAGTTACTCGACGGGACAGGGTGGCTACACCTTC.

J is TRBJ1-2 and V is TRBV19; D ambiguous. The CDR3 extends over 14 amino acids. CDR1 and CDR2 from the germline V gene are LNHDA and SQIVND (reference sequence). The V end lost 3 bases, the J end lost 4 bases, and 12 bases lay between the germline ends. CDR3 in DNA: TGTGCCAGTAGTATGGTTGTGCGGTCCTATGGCTACACCTTC. Translation gives CASSMVVRSYGYTF.

With respect to this clonotype: A junction boundary mismatches the germline segment, possibly from a read error. The V call is TRBV28, the J call TRBJ1-1; a possible D gene is TRBD1 (6 bases). This CDR3 is built from 15 residues. The germline V gene encodes CDR1 MDHEN and CDR2 SYDVKM. The CDR3 sequence is CVSSLWTRGSTEAFF. The CDR3, as DNA: TGTGTCAGCAGTTTATGGACCAGGGGCTCCACTGAAGCTTTCTTT.

This clonotype was picked up a small number of times. The chain employs TRBV27 and TRBJ2-5; D possibly corresponds to TRBD1 (5 bases). Trimming pared 8 bases from V and 5 bases from J, leaving 18 bases between. This CDR3 spans 14 amino acids. The V gene's germline CDR1 is MNHEY and CDR2 SMNVEV (reference sequence). CDR3 nucleotides: TGTGCCAGCTCCTCATCAGGGTCTTTTGAGACCCAGTACTTC. This gives the protein CASSSSGSFETQYF.

This clonotype appeared a few times. V usage is TRBV18 and J usage is TRBJ1-4, with no clear D. The CDR3 contains 15 residues. V was pared by 6 bases and J by 8 bases, with 19 bases between. CDR1 and CDR2 from the germline V gene are KGHSH and LQKENI. CDR3: CASSRSSAGQEKLFF. The CDR3 bases are TGTGCCAGCTCTCGTTCATCCGCGGGTCAAGAAAAACTGTTTTTT.

The chain uses TRBV20-1 and TRBJ2-7, with 9 positions matching TRBD1. V lost 5 bases, J lost 4 bases, and 3 bases stayed unmatched. This CDR3 is built from 12 residues. CDR1 is DFQATT and CDR2 is SNEGSKA in the germline V gene (reference sequence). The CDR3 sequence: CSAGQGPYEQYF. CDR3 DNA: TGCAGTGCTGGACAGGGGCCATACGAGCAGTACTTC.

This clonotype was counted a few times. The gene calls are TRBV6-1 and TRBJ1-3; the match to TRBD1 covers 8 bases. The CDR3 has 15 residues. The germline CDR1 and CDR2 sequences are MNHNS and SASEGT. With 3 bases clipped from V and 4 bases from J, the junction kept 5 bases outside the gene matches. CDR3 nucleotides: TGTGCCAGCAGTGAGGACAGGGAGACGGGAAACACCATATATTTT. It yields the protein CASSEDRETGNTIYF.

This chain uses TRBV10-3 with TRBJ1-2; possibly TRBD1 for D (5 bases). CDR1 is ENHRY and CDR2 is SYGVKD in the germline V gene. V was trimmed by 7 bases and J by 4 bases, leaving 13 bases between them. This CDR3 has 13 residues. CDR3 sequence reads: CAIKATDSYGYTF. CDR3 DNA: TGTGCCATCAAAGCGACAGACTCCTATGGCTACACCTTC.